Reported below is one T cell receptor beta chain. Its antigen is as yet unknown. This specimen comes from a study of shared clonotypes between healthy human individuals. Background on the study: Two female and a few male donors aged 18 to 49 were enrolled. The plates for each donor numbered three CD4 naive, three CD4 memory, two CD8 naive and one CD8 memory. The study's findings and limits: Represented genetic and exposure-history diversity was restricted by having few donors.

Germline V gene sequence: CDR1 MNHEY, CDR2 SVGAGI. Between the trimmed V and J ends, which lost 0 bases and 11 bases, there was a span of 14 bases. The CDR3 has 13 amino acids. Healthy and HIV-negative, the adult donors had no recent acute infections or vaccinations. The table came from immunoSEQ multiplex PCR; TCRdb's copy has only in-frame clones and leaves some out. The sample records around 2.5 million clones, roughly 93% being singletons. V and J are TRBV6-5 and TRBJ2-7; D remains unclear. The TCR comes from a man aged 18 to 29 in good health. Some clones in this sample may be carry-over from other donors' samples. Material: naive CD4+ T cells from PBMCs. Described subset: CD45RA+ positively selected. The CDR3 sequence is CASSYSFDTMEYF. Written as DNA, the CDR3 is TGTGCCAGCAGTTACTCATTTGATACTATGGAGTACTTC.